Presented here are 2 T cell receptor beta chains from one specimen sequenced in a study of CD8+CD57+ T cells in acquired aplastic anemia. The use of genomic DNA as template underpinned the TCR beta VDJ and CDR3 profiling. MiXCR was run by TCRdb on the reads, yielding one entry per CDR3 protein. The sample holds approximately 300,000 distinct CDR3 sequences; under 60% are singletons and the top ten take under 1.5%. In patients chosen for sequencing, flow cytometry had shown CD8+CD57+ cell expansion. The specimen was sorted CD4+, CD8+, or CD8+CD57+ T cells (not recorded which) from PBMCs. All receptors derive from a human donor with aplastic anemia.

This clonotype was detected ten times or more. The chain carries TRBV7-2 and TRBJ2-4; 12 positions agree with TRBD2. Looked up from germline, CDR1 is SGHTA and CDR2 is FQGNSA. The CDR3 spans 17 residues. J was trimmed by 6 bases and V by 5 bases; bases with no gene match: 11. This CDR3 reads CASSPRSTSGRRNIQYF. The CDR3, as DNA: TGTGCCAGCAGCCCGAGAAGTACTAGCGGGAGGAGAAACATTCAGTACTTC. Using reference TRBV7-2 and TRBJ2-4 for the parts outside the CDR3, the full variable domain is GAGVSQSPSNKVTEKGKDVELRCDPISGHTALYWYRQSLGQGLEFLIYFQGNSAPDKSGLPSDRFSAERTGGSVSTLTIQRTQQEDSAVYLCASSPRSTSGRRNIQYFGAGTRLSVL.

The chain joins TRBV7-2 to TRBJ2-7, with D possibly TRBD2 on 5 matching bases. With 6 bases removed from V and 5 bases from J, the gap between germline ends came to 20 bases. The CDR3 totals 15 residues. Germline V gene sequence: CDR1 SGHTA, CDR2 FQGNSA. CDR3 in DNA: TGTGCCAGCAGTGATGGTCTAGGAGGAGTCGACGAGCAGTACTTC. Its translation: CASSDGLGGVDEQYF.